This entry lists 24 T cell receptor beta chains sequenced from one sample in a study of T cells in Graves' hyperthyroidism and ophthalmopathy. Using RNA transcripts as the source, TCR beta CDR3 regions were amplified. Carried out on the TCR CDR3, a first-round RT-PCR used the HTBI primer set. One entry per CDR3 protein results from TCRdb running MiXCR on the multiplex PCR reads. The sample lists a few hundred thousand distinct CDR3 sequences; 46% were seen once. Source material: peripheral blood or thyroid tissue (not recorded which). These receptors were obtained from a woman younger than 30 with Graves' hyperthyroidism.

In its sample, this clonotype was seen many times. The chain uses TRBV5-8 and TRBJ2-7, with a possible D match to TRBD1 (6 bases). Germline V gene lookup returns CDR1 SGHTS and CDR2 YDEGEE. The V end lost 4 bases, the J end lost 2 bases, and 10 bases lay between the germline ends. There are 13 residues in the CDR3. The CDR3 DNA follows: TGTGCCAGCAGCACAAACAGGGCCTACGAGCAGTACTTC. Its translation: CASSTNRAYEQYF.

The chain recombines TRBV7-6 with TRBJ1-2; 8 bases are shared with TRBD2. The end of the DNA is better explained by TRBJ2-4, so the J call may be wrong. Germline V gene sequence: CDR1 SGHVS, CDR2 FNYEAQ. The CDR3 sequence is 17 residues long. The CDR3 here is CASSSTVRGAVKNIQYF. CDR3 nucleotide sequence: TGTGCCAGCAGCTCCACCGTGCGGGGGGCGGTCAAAAACATTCAGTACTTC.

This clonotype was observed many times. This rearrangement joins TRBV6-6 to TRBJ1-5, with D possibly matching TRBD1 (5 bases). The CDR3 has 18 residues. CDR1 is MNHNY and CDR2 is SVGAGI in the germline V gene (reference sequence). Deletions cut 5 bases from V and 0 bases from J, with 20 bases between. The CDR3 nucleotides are TGTGCCAGCAGTGAGCCCCAGGGTGGGCGGAGTAGCAATCAGCCCCAGCATTTT. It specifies CASSEPQGGRSSNQPQHF.

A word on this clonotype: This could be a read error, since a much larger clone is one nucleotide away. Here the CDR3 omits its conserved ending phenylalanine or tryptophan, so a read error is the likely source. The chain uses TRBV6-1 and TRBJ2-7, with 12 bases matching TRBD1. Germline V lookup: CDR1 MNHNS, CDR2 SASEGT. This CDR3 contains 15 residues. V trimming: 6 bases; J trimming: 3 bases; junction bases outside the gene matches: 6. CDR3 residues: CASRTGTGGVYEQYL. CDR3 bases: TGTGCCAGCAGAACCGGGACAGGGGGCGTCTACGAGCAGTACCTC.

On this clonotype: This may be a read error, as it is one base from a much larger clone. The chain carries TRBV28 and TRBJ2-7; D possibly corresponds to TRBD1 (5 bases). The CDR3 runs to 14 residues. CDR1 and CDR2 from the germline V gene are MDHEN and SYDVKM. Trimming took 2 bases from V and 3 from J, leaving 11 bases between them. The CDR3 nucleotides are TGTGCCAGCAGTTTAAGGGTGACAGTCTACGAGCAGTACTTC. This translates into CASSLRVTVYEQYF.

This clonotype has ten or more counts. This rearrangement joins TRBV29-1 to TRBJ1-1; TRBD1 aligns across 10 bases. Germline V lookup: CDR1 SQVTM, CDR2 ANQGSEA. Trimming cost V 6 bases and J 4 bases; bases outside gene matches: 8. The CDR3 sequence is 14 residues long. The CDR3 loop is CSVLPGQGSTEAFF. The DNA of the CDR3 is TGCAGCGTACTCCCGGGACAGGGGTCCACTGAAGCTTTCTTT. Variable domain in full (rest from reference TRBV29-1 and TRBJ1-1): SAVISQKPSRDICQRGTSLTIQCQVDSQVTMMFWYRQQPGQSLTLIATANQGSEATYESGFVIDKFPISRPNLTFSTLTVSNMSPEDSSIYLCSVLPGQGSTEAFFGQGTRLTVV.

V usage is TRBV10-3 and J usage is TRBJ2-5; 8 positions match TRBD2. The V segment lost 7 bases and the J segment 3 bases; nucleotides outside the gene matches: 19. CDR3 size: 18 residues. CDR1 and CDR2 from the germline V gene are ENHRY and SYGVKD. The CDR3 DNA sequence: TGTGCCATCAACTTTGCAGAGAACACTGAAGCGGGGGAAGAGACCCAGTACTTC. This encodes CAINFAENTEAGEETQYF.

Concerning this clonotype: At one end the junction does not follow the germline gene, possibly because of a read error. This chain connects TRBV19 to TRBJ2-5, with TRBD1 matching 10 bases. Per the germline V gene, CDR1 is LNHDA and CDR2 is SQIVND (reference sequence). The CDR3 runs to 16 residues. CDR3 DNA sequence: TGTGCCAGCAGCTCAACCGGGACAGGGGATGGTGAGACCCAGAACTTC. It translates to CASSSTGTGDGETQNF.

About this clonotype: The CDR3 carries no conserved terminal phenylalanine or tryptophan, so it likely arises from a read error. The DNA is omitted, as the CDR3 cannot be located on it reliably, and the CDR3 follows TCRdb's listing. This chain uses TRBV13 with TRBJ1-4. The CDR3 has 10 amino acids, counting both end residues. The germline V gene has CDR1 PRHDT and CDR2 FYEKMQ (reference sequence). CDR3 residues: CASSFSSGLV.

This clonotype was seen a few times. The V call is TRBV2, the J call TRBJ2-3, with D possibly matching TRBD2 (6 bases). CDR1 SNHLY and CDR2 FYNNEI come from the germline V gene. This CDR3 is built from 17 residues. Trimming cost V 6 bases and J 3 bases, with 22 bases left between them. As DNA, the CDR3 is TGTGCCAGCAGCCCCCCTCTCACGACTAGGTCGACAGATACGCAGTATTTT. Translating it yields CASSPPLTTRSTDTQYF.

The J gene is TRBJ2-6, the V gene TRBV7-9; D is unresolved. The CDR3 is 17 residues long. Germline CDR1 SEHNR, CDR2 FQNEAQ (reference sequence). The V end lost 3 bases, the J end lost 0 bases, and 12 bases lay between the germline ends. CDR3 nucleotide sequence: TGTGCCAGCAGCTTCGCGTGGACCTACTCTGGGGCCAACGTCCTGACTTTC. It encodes CASSFAWTYSGANVLTF.

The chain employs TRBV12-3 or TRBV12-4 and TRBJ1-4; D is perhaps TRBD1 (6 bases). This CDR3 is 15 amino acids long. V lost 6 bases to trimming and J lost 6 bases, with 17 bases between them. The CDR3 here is CASRPTGFKDEKLFF. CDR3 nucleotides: TGTGCCAGCAGGCCCACAGGGTTTAAGGATGAAAAACTGTTTTTT.

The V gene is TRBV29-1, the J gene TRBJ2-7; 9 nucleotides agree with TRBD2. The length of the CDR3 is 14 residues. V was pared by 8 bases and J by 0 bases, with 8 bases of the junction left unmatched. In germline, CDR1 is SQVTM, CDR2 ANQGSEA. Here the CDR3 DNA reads TGCAGCACTCGAGTAGCGGGGGACTCCTACGAGCAGTACTTC. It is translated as CSTRVAGDSYEQYF.

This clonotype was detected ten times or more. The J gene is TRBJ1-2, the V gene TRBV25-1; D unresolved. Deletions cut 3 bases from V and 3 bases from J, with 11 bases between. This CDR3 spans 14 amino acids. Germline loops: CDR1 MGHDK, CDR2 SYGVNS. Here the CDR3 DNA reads TGTGCCAGCAGTGATAGGGCCAGACACTATGGCTACACCTTC. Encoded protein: CASSDRARHYGYTF.

In DNA form, the CDR3 reads TGTGCCAGCAGCCAAGAGTCCCCCGGAGCCAATCAGCCCCAGCATTTT. The encoded protein is CASSQESPGANQPQHF. The V call is TRBV14, the J call TRBJ1-5; D uncertain. V lost 0 bases to trimming and J lost 3 bases, with 12 bases between them. CDR1 and CDR2 (germline): SGHDN, FVKESK. This CDR3 has 16 residues. Using reference TRBV14 and TRBJ1-5 for the parts outside the CDR3, the full variable domain is EAGVTQFPSHSVIEKGQTVTLRCDPISGHDNLYWYRRVMGKEIKFLLHFVKESKQDESGMPNNRFLAERTGGTYSTLKVQPAELEDSGVYFCASSQESPGANQPQHFGDGTRLSIL.

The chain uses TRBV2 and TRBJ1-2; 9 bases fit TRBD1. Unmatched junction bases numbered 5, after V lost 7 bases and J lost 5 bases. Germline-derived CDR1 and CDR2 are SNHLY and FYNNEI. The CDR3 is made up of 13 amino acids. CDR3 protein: CASMRTGDYGYTF. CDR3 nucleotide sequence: TGTGCCAGCATGCGGACAGGGGATTATGGCTACACCTTC.

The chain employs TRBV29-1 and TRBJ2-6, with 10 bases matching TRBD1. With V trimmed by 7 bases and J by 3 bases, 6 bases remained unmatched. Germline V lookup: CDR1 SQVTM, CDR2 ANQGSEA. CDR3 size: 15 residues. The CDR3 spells CSARQGAYGANVLTF. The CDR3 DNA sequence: TGCAGCGCTAGACAGGGGGCTTATGGGGCCAACGTCCTGACTTTC. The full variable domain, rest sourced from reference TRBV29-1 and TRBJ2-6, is SAVISQKPSRDICQRGTSLTIQCQVDSQVTMMFWYRQQPGQSLTLIATANQGSEATYESGFVIDKFPISRPNLTFSTLTVSNMSPEDSSIYLCSARQGAYGANVLTFGAGSRLTVL.

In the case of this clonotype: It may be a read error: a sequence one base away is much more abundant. This chain's CDR3 is CSGTSGSYEQCF. The CDR3 DNA follows: TGCAGTGGGACTAGCGGGAGTTACGAGCAGTGCTTC. This chain links TRBV20-1 with TRBJ2-7, with TRBD2 matching over 13 bases. This CDR3 has 12 residues. CDR1 is DFQATT, CDR2 SNEGSKA, per germline (reference sequence).

DNA of the CDR3: TGTGCCAGCAATTTAAACAACAGGGTTCATCAGCCCCAGCATTTT. It yields the protein CASNLNNRVHQPQHF. The rearrangement links TRBV25-1 to TRBJ1-5; D is perhaps TRBD1 (6 bases). This CDR3 has 15 amino acids. The V end was cut by 7 bases, the J end by 5 bases, with 18 bases between. Germline V lookup: CDR1 MGHDK, CDR2 SYGVNS.

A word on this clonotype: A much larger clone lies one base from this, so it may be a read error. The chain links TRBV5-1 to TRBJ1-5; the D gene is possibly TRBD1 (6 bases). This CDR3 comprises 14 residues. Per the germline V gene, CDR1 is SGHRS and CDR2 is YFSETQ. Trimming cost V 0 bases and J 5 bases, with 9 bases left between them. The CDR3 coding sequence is TGCGCCAGCAGCTTGGGGGGGCTTGATCAGCCCCAGCATTTT. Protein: CASSLGGLDQPQHF.

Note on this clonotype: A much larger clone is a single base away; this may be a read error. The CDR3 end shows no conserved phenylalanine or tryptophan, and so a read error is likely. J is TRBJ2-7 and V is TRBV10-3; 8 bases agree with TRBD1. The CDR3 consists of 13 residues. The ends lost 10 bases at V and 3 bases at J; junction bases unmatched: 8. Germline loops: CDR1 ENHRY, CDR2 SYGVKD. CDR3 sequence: CASRKDRGYEQYY. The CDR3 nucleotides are TGTGCCAGCAGGAAAGACAGGGGCTACGAGCAGTACTAC.

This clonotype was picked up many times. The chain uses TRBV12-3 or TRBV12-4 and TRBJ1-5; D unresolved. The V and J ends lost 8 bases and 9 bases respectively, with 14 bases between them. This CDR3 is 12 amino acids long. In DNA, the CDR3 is TGTGCCAGCCGGGCGGCGGGTGGGCCCCAGCATTTT. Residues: CASRAAGGPQHF.

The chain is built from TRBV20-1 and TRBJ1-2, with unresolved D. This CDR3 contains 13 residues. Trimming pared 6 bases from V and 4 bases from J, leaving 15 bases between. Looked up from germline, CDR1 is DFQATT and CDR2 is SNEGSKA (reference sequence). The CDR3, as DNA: TGCAGTGCCAGCAGCCCGGACGGCTATGGCTACACCTTC. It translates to CSASSPDGYGYTF.

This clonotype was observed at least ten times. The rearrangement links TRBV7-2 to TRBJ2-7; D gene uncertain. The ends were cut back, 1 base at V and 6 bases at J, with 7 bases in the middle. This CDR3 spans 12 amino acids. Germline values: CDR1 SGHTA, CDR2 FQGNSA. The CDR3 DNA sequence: TGTGCCAGCAGCTTAGGTACAACCGAGCAGTACTTC. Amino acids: CASSLGTTEQYF. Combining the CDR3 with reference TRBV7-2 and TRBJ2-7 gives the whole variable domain GAGVSQSPSNKVTEKGKDVELRCDPISGHTALYWYRQSLGQGLEFLIYFQGNSAPDKSGLPSDRFSAERTGGSVSTLTIQRTQQEDSAVYLCASSLGTTEQYFGPGTRLTVT.